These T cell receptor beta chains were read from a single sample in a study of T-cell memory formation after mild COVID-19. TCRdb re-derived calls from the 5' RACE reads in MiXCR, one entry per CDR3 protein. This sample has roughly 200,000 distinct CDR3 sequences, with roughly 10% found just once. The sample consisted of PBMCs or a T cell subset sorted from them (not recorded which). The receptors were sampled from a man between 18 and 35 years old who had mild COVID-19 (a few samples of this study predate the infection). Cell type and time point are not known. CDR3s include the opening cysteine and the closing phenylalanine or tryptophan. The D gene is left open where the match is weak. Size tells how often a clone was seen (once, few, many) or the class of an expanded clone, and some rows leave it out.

CDR3 protein: CASSPGLFVGETQYF
CDR3 DNA: TGTGCCAGCAGCCCGGGACTATTCGTGGGGGAGACCCAGTACTTC
J gene: TRBJ2-5
D gene: TRBD2
CDR3 length: 15
V gene: TRBV12-3/TRBV12-4
clone size: NA

CDR3 protein: CASSYWTGPTDTQYF
CDR3 DNA: TGTGCCAGCAGCTACTGGACAGGCCCCACAGATACGCAGTATTTT
J gene: TRBJ2-3
D gene: TRBD1
CDR3 length: 15
V gene: TRBV7-9
clone size: NA

CDR3 protein: CASSLTSRDRVFF
CDR3 DNA: TGCGCCAGCAGCCTAACTTCTCGGGACAGGGTATTCTTC
J gene: TRBJ2-1
D gene: TRBD1
CDR3 length: 13
V gene: TRBV5-1
clone size: few

CDR3 protein: CAISEHQGRSPLHF
CDR3 DNA: TGTGCCATCAGTGAGCATCAGGGTCGATCACCCCTCCACTTT
J gene: TRBJ1-6
D gene: NA
CDR3 length: 14
V gene: TRBV10-3
clone size: few

CDR3 protein: CSAVVQETQYF
CDR3 DNA: TGCAGTGCCGTCGTCCAAGAGACCCAGTACTTC
J gene: TRBJ2-5
D gene: NA
CDR3 length: 11
V gene: TRBV20-1
clone size: NA

CDR3 protein: CASSLGLAEKDTQYF
CDR3 DNA: TGTGCCAGCAGCTTAGGGCTAGCGGAGAAAGATACGCAGTATTTT
J gene: TRBJ2-3
D gene: TRBD2
CDR3 length: 15
V gene: TRBV7-2
clone size: many

CDR3 protein: CASSLDRGGGYTF
CDR3 DNA: TGTGCCAGCAGTTTAGACAGGGGGGGTGGCTACACCTTC
J gene: TRBJ1-2
D gene: TRBD1
CDR3 length: 13
V gene: TRBV12-3/TRBV12-4
clone size: many

CDR3 protein: CASSLWGQGNPDTQYF
CDR3 DNA: TGTGCCAGCAGCTTATGGGGACAGGGGAACCCAGATACGCAGTATTTT
J gene: TRBJ2-3
D gene: TRBD1
CDR3 length: 16
V gene: TRBV11-2
clone size: NA

CDR3 protein: CSARVAGGPDTQYF
CDR3 DNA: TGCAGTGCTAGAGTTGCGGGGGGGCCAGATACGCAGTATTTT
J gene: TRBJ2-3
D gene: TRBD2
CDR3 length: 14
V gene: TRBV20-1
clone size: few

CDR3 protein: CASSSSGTEAFF
CDR3 DNA: TGTGCCAGCAGCTCATCGGGGACTGAAGCTTTCTTT
J gene: TRBJ1-1
D gene: NA
CDR3 length: 12
V gene: TRBV7-2
clone size: NA

CDR3 protein: CASTQGTLQETQYF
CDR3 DNA: TGCGCCAGCACACAGGGGACGCTACAAGAGACCCAGTACTTC
J gene: TRBJ2-5
D gene: TRBD1
CDR3 length: 14
V gene: TRBV5-1
clone size: few

CDR3 protein: CASSALTSGGPQYF
CDR3 DNA: TGTGCCAGCAGCGCCCTGACTAGCGGGGGCCCACAGTACTTC
J gene: TRBJ2-5
D gene: TRBD2
CDR3 length: 14
V gene: TRBV9
clone size: few

CDR3 protein: CASSLAEGRSGYTF
CDR3 DNA: TGTGCCAGCAGCTTAGCTGAGGGGCGAAGTGGCTACACCTTC
J gene: TRBJ1-2
D gene: NA
CDR3 length: 14
V gene: TRBV7-2
clone size: NA

CDR3 protein: CASSQREGTTDTQYF
CDR3 DNA: TGCGCCAGCAGCCAAAGAGAGGGGACCACAGATACGCAGTATTTT
J gene: TRBJ2-3
D gene: NA
CDR3 length: 15
V gene: TRBV4-3
clone size: NA

CDR3 protein: CASSVGKPQHF
CDR3 DNA: TGTGCCAGCAGTGTCGGTAAGCCCCAGCATTTT
J gene: TRBJ1-5
D gene: NA
CDR3 length: 11
V gene: TRBV2
clone size: NA

CDR3 protein: CASSLDRLGGYTF
CDR3 DNA: TGTGCCAGCAGCTTAGATCGGTTGGGTGGCTACACCTTC
J gene: TRBJ1-2
D gene: NA
CDR3 length: 13
V gene: TRBV11-2
clone size: many

CDR3 protein: CASSFGRASNQPQHF
CDR3 DNA: TGTGCCAGCAGTTTCGGCAGGGCTAGCAATCAGCCCCAGCATTTT
J gene: TRBJ1-5
D gene: NA
CDR3 length: 15
V gene: TRBV12-3/TRBV12-4
clone size: few

CDR3 protein: CSVEARFGTEQFF
CDR3 DNA: TGCAGCGTTGAAGCTCGCTTCGGGACTGAGCAGTTCTTC
J gene: TRBJ2-1
D gene: NA
CDR3 length: 13
V gene: TRBV29-1
clone size: NA

CDR3 protein: CASSIQGKNTEAFF
CDR3 DNA: TGTGCCAGCAGCATACAGGGGAAGAACACTGAAGCTTTCTTT
J gene: TRBJ1-1
D gene: TRBD1
CDR3 length: 14
V gene: TRBV7-9
clone size: NA

CDR3 protein: CATSAWGTGAGDTQYF
CDR3 DNA: TGTGCCACCAGTGCATGGGGGACAGGGGCAGGAGATACGCAGTATTTT
J gene: TRBJ2-3
D gene: TRBD1
CDR3 length: 16
V gene: TRBV24-1
clone size: NA

CDR3 protein: CASSAAVLGEQFF
CDR3 DNA: TGTGCCAGCAGCGCCGCCGTGTTGGGTGAGCAGTTCTTC
J gene: TRBJ2-1
D gene: NA
CDR3 length: 13
V gene: TRBV7-2
clone size: NA

CDR3 protein: CASSQVLAANEKLFF
CDR3 DNA: TGTGCCAGCAGCCAAGTTCTAGCGGCTAATGAAAAACTGTTTTTT
J gene: TRBJ1-4
D gene: NA
CDR3 length: 15
V gene: TRBV4-2
clone size: NA

CDR3 protein: CASSLGSRGGRETQYF
CDR3 DNA: TGCGCCAGCAGCTTAGGTTCAAGAGGGGGCAGGGAGACCCAGTACTTC
J gene: TRBJ2-5
D gene: TRBD1
CDR3 length: 16
V gene: TRBV5-1
clone size: NA

CDR3 protein: CASSSFFGRDTEAFF
CDR3 DNA: TGTGCCAGCAGTTCCTTCTTTGGGAGGGACACTGAAGCTTTCTTT
J gene: TRBJ1-1
D gene: NA
CDR3 length: 15
V gene: TRBV6-5
clone size: NA

CDR3 protein: CAWLAALYTDTQYF
CDR3 DNA: TGTGCTTGGCTAGCGGCCCTATACACAGATACGCAGTATTTT
J gene: TRBJ2-3
D gene: NA
CDR3 length: 14
V gene: TRBV21-1
clone size: few

CDR3 protein: CASSFGQGDRPQHF
CDR3 DNA: TGTGCCAGCAGCTTTGGACAGGGGGATCGGCCCCAGCATTTT
J gene: TRBJ1-5
D gene: TRBD1
CDR3 length: 14
V gene: TRBV7-2
clone size: NA

CDR3 protein: CASSTRQGWADTQYF
CDR3 DNA: TGTGCCAGCAGTACCCGACAGGGGTGGGCAGATACGCAGTATTTT
J gene: TRBJ2-3
D gene: TRBD1
CDR3 length: 15
V gene: TRBV12-3/TRBV12-4
clone size: few

CDR3 protein: CATRSSPVYRGDYGYTF
CDR3 DNA: TGTGCCACCCGGAGTAGTCCCGTCTACAGGGGTGACTATGGCTACACCTTC
J gene: TRBJ1-2
D gene: TRBD1
CDR3 length: 17
V gene: TRBV10-3
clone size: NA

CDR3 protein: CASSAGRQFFSGNTIYF
CDR3 DNA: TGCGCCAGCAGCGCTGGACGACAGTTCTTCTCTGGAAACACCATATATTTT
J gene: TRBJ1-3
D gene: NA
CDR3 length: 17
V gene: TRBV5-1
clone size: many

CDR3 protein: CATSDRDRAYGYTF
CDR3 DNA: TGTGCCACCAGTGATCGGGACAGGGCCTATGGCTACACCTTC
J gene: TRBJ1-2
D gene: TRBD1
CDR3 length: 14
V gene: TRBV24-1
clone size: many

CDR3 protein: CASSPPEGSEAFF
CDR3 DNA: TGCGCCAGCAGTCCTCCGGAGGGGAGTGAAGCTTTCTTT
J gene: TRBJ1-1
D gene: NA
CDR3 length: 13
V gene: TRBV23-1
clone size: NA

CDR3 protein: CASSRPLGQETQYF
CDR3 DNA: TGTGCCAGCAGCCGCCCCCTGGGGCAAGAGACCCAGTACTTC
J gene: TRBJ2-5
D gene: NA
CDR3 length: 14
V gene: TRBV5-6
clone size: few

CDR3 protein: CSATGPDSNQPQHF
CDR3 DNA: TGCAGCGCCACGGGGCCCGATAGCAATCAGCCCCAGCATTTT
J gene: TRBJ1-5
D gene: NA
CDR3 length: 14
V gene: TRBV29-1
clone size: few

CDR3 protein: CASSHTNNYGYTF
CDR3 DNA: TGTGCCAGCTCACATACAAATAACTATGGCTACACCTTC
J gene: TRBJ1-2
D gene: NA
CDR3 length: 13
V gene: TRBV18
clone size: NA

CDR3 protein: CASSPYPSTEGNYGYTF
CDR3 DNA: TGTGCCAGCAGCCCTTATCCTTCCACAGAGGGTAACTATGGCTACACCTTC
J gene: TRBJ1-2
D gene: NA
CDR3 length: 17
V gene: TRBV4-2
clone size: few

CDR3 protein: CASSQDTDRGYNEQFF
CDR3 DNA: TGTGCCAGCAGCCAAGATACCGACAGGGGGTACAATGAGCAGTTCTTC
J gene: TRBJ2-1
D gene: TRBD1
CDR3 length: 16
V gene: TRBV4-2
clone size: few

CDR3 protein: CASSQDRQGPYEQYF
CDR3 DNA: TGTGCCAGCAGCCAAGACCGGCAGGGCCCCTACGAGCAGTACTTC
J gene: TRBJ2-7
D gene: NA
CDR3 length: 15
V gene: TRBV4-2
clone size: NA

CDR3 protein: CASKGGHRNTEAFF
CDR3 DNA: TGTGCCAGTAAGGGAGGGCACCGAAACACTGAAGCTTTCTTT
J gene: TRBJ1-1
D gene: NA
CDR3 length: 14
V gene: TRBV19
clone size: few

CDR3 protein: CASRRDGNYGYTF
CDR3 DNA: TGTGCCAGCAGAAGGGACGGAAACTATGGCTACACCTTC
J gene: TRBJ1-2
D gene: NA
CDR3 length: 13
V gene: TRBV6-5
clone size: many

CDR3 protein: CASSYFTGLGGNSPLHF
CDR3 DNA: TGTGCCAGCAGTTACTTCACAGGACTCGGTGGTAATTCACCCCTCCACTTT
J gene: TRBJ1-6
D gene: NA
CDR3 length: 17
V gene: TRBV6-5
clone size: few

CDR3 protein: CASSLGGLAGLSYEQYF
CDR3 DNA: TGTGCCAGCAGCCTGGGCGGTCTAGCGGGTCTCTCCTACGAGCAGTACTTC
J gene: TRBJ2-7
D gene: TRBD2
CDR3 length: 17
V gene: TRBV5-4
clone size: few